The sequence of this T cell receptor (beta chain) was determined in a study of shared clonotypes between healthy human individuals (dated by TCRdb to 2018 to 2021). Study-wide context: Three men and two women, aged 18 to 49 years, made up the cohort. For each donor, three plates each were used for CD4 naive and CD4 memory, two plates were used for CD8 naive, and one plate was used for CD8 memory. The study deeply sequenced blood TCR repertoires of five healthy adults to estimate repertoire size and the extent of clonotype sharing between individuals. Different laboratories and diverse techniques were used to prepare libraries and sequence TCR repertoires, to increase sequencing depth and limit assay-specific biases. Per donor, leukapheresis produced somewhere between about 0.8 and 9 billion PBMCs. What the study reported, not specific to this receptor: Pairwise subsampling led to the expectation that sequencing depth would affect the degree of clonotype sharing among donors. Higher generation probabilities were observed for clonotypes shared by all four sorted-subset donors than for non-shared clonotypes. Only blood was sampled, and tissue TCR repertoires likely differ from those in blood. Naive subsets generally had larger estimated clonotype richness than memory subsets did. Roughly 5% of naive CD4, 3% to 3.5% of naive CD8, approximately 2.2% of memory CD4, and approximately 0.4% of memory CD8 clonotypes were shared across several donors. Incomplete sequencing was indicated by rarefaction of sorted-subset datasets, despite the large sequencing depth. The small number of donors limited the genetic and exposure-history diversity represented.

Turning to this clone: This receptor's antigen is unknown. Nothing much larger sits one base from this clone, and base qualities are not available.

Donors were healthy HIV-negative adults with no recently reported acute infections or vaccinations. Every donor was a Caucasian adult living in Nashville, Tennessee, USA. CD4+ T cells were enriched by magnetic negative selection; naive cells were then positively selected on CD45RA, and the negative fraction formed the memory subset. After blood collection by leukapheresis, PBMCs were isolated using Ficoll-Histopaque density gradient centrifugation and then cryopreserved in the vapor phase of liquid nitrogen. Purity and quantity of every magnetically sorted T cell population were checked by analytical flow cytometry. Genomic DNA was isolated from each sorted fraction and quantified by UV absorbance on a Nanodrop 2000c. Reading from cysteine to phenylalanine, the CDR3 counts 15 amino acids. The DNA shown is the 45-base CDR3, in frame from base 1. Unmatched junction bases come to 12, with V trimmed by 4 bases and J by 9 bases. In the germline V gene, CDR1 corresponds to SGDLS and CDR2 to YYNGEE.

TCR CDR3 regions were amplified from genomic DNA by multiplex PCR using the deep immunoSEQ assay. Extracted genomic DNA from each cell subset was spread evenly across all wells of several immunoSEQ 96-well plates, with each plate serving as a replicate. Each replicate PCR for sorted subsets received around 0.2 ug genomic DNA, equal to about 29,000 T cell genomes. Purified libraries were measured with a Qubit 3.0 fluorometer, size-checked on a Bioanalyzer 2100, and measured again with the KAPA Library Quantification kit. Every immunoSEQ 96-well plate was sequenced on a dedicated single-read 150-cycle Illumina NextSeq 550 flow cell. Per the authors' processing: Because the immunoSEQ output included only junctional sequences and no quality scores, the filtering could not be the same as the filtering used for full-length reads. To assign V/J genes and CDR3, sequences were annotated against IMGT germline references using PyIR, a Python wrapper for IgBLAST v1.9. Reads were filtered out if the reads had weak V/J assignments (E-value above 1e-6), no CDR3, stop codons, out-of-frame junctions, or ambiguous translated residues. V3J clonotypes were defined as sequences sharing the same inferred V gene, J gene, and CDR3 amino acid sequence. Percentage overlap between repertoires was computed as shared unique clonotypes divided by the size of the smaller repertoire. RTK rarefaction, the Chao1 estimator, and Recon v2.1 estimates of unobserved clonotypes were used to assess repertoire richness. For all TCRbeta clonotypes obtained by the gDNA method from several donors, generation probabilities were computed with OLGA. TCRdb took over this immuneACCESS table, retaining in-frame rearrangements with V and J assigned. Such tables are incomplete; in checked studies, under half of the missing clones stem from an unresolved V gene, and the remainder is unexplained. The D gene and trimming were derived from the DNA, and the V and J assignments and clone size from that table. This sample gives roughly 520,000 clones in total; roughly 95% of them show up just once. The ten largest make up about 0.06% of the sample.

Sequencing was done on a sample of naive CD4+ T cells sorted from blood. The sample's cell subset or site label is to be understood as: CD45RA+ positively selected. The source is a woman in her twenties or thirties in good health. The chain employs TRBV9 and TRBJ1-2; 10 junctional bases match TRBD1. The bases are TGTGCCAGCAGCTTTCTGGGACAGGGGACGTTGAGCTACACCTTC. Its protein reads: CASSFLGQGTLSYTF.